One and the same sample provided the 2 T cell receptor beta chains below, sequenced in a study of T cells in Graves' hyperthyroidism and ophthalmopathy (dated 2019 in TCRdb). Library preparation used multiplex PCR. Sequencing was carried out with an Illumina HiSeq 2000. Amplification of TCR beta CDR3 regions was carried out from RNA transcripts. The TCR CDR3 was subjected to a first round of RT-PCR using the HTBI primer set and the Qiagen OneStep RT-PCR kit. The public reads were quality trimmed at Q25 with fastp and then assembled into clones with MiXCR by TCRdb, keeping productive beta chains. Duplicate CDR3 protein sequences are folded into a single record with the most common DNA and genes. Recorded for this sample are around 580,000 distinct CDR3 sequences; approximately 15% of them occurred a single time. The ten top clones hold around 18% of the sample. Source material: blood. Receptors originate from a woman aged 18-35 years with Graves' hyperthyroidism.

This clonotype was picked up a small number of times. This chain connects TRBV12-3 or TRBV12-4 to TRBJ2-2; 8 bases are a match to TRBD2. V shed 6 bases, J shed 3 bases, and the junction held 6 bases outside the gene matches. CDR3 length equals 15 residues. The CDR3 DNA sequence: TGTGCCAGCAGGCGAGCGGGGGCCTACACCGGGGAGCTGTTTTTT. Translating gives CASRRAGAYTGELFF.

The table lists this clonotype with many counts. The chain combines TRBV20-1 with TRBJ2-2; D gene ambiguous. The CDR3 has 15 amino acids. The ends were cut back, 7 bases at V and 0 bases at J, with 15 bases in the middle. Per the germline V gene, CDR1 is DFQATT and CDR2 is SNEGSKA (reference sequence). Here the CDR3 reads CSVPSRRPNTGELFF. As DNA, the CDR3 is TGCAGTGTCCCCTCCCGAAGACCGAACACCGGGGAGCTGTTTTTT.